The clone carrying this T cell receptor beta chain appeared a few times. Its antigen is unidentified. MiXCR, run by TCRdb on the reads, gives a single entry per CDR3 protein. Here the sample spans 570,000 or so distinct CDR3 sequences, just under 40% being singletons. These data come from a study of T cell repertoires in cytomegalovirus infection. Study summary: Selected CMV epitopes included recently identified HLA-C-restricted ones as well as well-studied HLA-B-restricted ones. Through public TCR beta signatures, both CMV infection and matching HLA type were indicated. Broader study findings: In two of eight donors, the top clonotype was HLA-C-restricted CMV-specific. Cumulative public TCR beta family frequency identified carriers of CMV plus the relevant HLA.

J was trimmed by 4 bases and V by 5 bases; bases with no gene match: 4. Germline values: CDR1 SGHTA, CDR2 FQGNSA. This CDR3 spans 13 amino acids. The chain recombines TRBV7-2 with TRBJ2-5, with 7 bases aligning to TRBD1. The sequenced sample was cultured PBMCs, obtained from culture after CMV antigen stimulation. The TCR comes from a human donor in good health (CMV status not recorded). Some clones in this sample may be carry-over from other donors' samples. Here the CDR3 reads CASSTHRGETQYF. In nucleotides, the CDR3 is TGTGCCAGCAGCACCCACAGGGGAGAGACCCAGTACTTC.